This T cell receptor (beta chain) was retrieved from a study of Ad26.COV2.S vaccination and SARS-CoV-2 variants. The repertoire was sequenced with immunoSEQ multiplex PCR; TCRdb's copy has only in-frame clones and lacks some. The sample comprises about 350,000 clones, around 88% of which are singletons, and approximately 4.5% rests with the top ten. On this clone: Its antigen is currently unknown.

Treatment specified: about 20 received Ad26.COV2.S at low or high dose, single or two shots; roughly 5 received placebo; per-sample allocation not given. Sampling was done on day 63 after the first vaccine or placebo injection. This CDR3 spans 16 amino acids. After removal of 3 bases from V and 8 bases from J, the junction contained 12 bases not matched to a gene. CDR1 is LGHDT, CDR2 YNNKEL, per germline (reference sequence). Study results and limitations: Vaccine recipients surpassed placebo recipients in spike-specific TCR breadth.

The sequencing here drew on peripheral blood, taken in a trial of Ad26.COV2.S vaccine versus placebo. The chain joins TRBV3-1 (or the pseudogene TRBV3-2) to TRBJ2-5; TRBD2 agrees at 10 bases. This clonotype was obtained from a person between 18 and 59 years old who received the Ad26.COV2.S COVID-19 vaccine or a placebo. The CDR3 DNA sequence: TGTGCCAGCAGCCAGGGACGAGCGGGGGGGCGAGAAACCCAGTACTTC. Translation gives CASSQGRAGGRETQYF.